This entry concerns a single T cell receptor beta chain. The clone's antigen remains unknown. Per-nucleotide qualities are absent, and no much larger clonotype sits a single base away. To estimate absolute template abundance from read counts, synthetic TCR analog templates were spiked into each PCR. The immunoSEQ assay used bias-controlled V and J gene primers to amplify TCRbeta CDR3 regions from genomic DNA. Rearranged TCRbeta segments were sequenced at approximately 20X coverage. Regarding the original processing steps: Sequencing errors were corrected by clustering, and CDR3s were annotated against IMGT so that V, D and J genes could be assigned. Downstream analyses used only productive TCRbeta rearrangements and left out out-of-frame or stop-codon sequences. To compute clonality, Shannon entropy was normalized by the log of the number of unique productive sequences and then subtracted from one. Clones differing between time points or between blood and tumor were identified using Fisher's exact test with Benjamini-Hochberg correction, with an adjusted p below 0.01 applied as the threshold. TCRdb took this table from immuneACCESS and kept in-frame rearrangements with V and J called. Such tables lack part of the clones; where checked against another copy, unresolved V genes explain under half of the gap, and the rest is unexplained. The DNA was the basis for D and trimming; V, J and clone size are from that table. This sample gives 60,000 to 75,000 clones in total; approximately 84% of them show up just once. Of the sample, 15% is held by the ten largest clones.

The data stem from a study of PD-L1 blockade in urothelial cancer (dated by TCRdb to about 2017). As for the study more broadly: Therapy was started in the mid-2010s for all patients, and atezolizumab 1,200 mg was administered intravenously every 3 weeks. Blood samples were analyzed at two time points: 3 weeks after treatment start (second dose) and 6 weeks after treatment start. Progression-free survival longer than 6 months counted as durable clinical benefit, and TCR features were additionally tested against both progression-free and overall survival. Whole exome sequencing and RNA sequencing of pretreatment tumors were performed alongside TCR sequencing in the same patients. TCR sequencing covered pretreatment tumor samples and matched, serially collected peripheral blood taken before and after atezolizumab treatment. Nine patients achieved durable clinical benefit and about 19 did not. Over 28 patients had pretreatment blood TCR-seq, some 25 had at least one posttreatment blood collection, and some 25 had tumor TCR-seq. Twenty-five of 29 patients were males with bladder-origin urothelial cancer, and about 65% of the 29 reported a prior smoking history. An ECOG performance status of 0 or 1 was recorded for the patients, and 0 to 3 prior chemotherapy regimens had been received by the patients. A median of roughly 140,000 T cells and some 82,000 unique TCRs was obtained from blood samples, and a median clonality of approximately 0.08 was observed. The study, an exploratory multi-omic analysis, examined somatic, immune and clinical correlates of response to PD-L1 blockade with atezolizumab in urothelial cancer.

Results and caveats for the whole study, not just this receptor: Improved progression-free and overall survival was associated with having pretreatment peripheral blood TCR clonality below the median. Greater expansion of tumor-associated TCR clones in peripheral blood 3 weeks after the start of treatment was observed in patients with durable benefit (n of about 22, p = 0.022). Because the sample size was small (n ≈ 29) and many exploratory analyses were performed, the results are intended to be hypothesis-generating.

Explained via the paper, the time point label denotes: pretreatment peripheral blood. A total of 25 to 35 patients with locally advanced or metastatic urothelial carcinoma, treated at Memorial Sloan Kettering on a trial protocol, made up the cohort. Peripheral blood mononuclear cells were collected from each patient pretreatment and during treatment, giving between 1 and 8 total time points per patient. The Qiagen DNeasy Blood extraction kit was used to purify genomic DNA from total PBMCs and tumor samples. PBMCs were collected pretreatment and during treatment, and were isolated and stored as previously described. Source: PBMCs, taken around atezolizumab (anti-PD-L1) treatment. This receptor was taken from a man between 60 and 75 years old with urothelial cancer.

The CDR3 protein sequence reads: CASSRLAGGSDTQYF. The nucleotide sequence is TGTGCCAGCTCACGATTAGCGGGGGGGTCAGATACGCAGTATTTT. This chain is built from TRBV18 and TRBJ2-3; 11 junctional bases match TRBD2. Ends trimmed: V by 4 bases, J by 4 bases; bases unmatched to a gene: 4. Counted from cysteine to phenylalanine, this CDR3 has 15 amino acids. CDR3 DNA is the only sequence kept; it has 45 bases, read in frame from the first base. CDR1 and CDR2, looked up from the germline V gene, are KGHSH and LQKENI.